The following is a T cell receptor beta chain sequence with its context. The CDR3 is 16 amino acids. Looked up from germline, CDR1 is SGHTA and CDR2 is FQGTGA. The V and J ends lost 2 bases and 4 bases, in that order; junction bases with no gene match: 9. The source of the sample is a study of blood T cell repertoires in COVID-19. Study summary: PBMCs, B-cell-depleted T cells, or T cells provided the cDNA or gDNA that made up the material.

Profiling relied on immunoSEQ multiplex PCR, and the TCRdb table lists in-frame clones only, not all of them. This sample has roughly 200,000 clones; roughly 84% occur once, and the top ten carry 4.4%. The receptor comes from a man aged 45 to 65 with active or convalescent COVID-19. Material for sequencing was peripheral blood. The chain recombines TRBV7-3 with TRBJ2-3; 7 bases map to TRBD2. The CDR3, as DNA: TGTGCCAGCAGCTTAGGGGCGGGGGTCCGCGCAGATACGCAGTATTTT. This codes for CASSLGAGVRADTQYF.